Listed below are T cell receptor beta chains from one sample, sequenced in a study of Ad26.COV2.S vaccination and SARS-CoV-2 variants. Method: immunoSEQ multiplex PCR; TCRdb's copy keeps in-frame clones and lacks some. The table lists approximately 480,000 clones, around 88% of them singletons. The specimen was peripheral blood, collected in a trial of Ad26.COV2.S vaccine versus placebo. The source is a person between 18 and 65 years old who received the Ad26.COV2.S COVID-19 vaccine or a placebo. Each CDR3 is given with its conserved first and last residue. The D gene is left open where the match is weak.

CDR3nt | CDR3aa | d_gene | j_gene | v_gene
TGTGCCAGTAGTACTGTAGACAGCGGGTGGACTGAAGCTTTCTTT | CASSTVDSGWTEAFF | - | TRBJ1-1 | TRBV19
TGTGCCAGCACCCTTAAGAAGAACACTGAAGCTTTCTTT | CASTLKKNTEAFF | - | TRBJ1-1 | TRBV6-5
TGTGCCATCTCTCAGCGGGAGGAAAATGAGCAGTTCTTC | CAISQREENEQFF | TRBD2 | TRBJ2-1 | TRBV10-3
TGTGCCAGCAGTCAAGTGACCTCGGGGCAGTATTTT | CASSQVTSGQYF | - | TRBJ2-3 | TRBV6-2/TRBV6-3
TGTGCCACCAGCAGAGATGGGACAGACAATGAGCAGTTCTTC | CATSRDGTDNEQFF | TRBD1 | TRBJ2-1 | TRBV15
TGCGCCAGCAGCTTGACAGCCACTTTCACAGATACGCAGTATTTT | CASSLTATFTDTQYF | - | TRBJ2-3 | TRBV5-1
TGTGCCAGCAGTTTGGTTTCCCCCTCTTTCTTT | CASSLVSPSFF | - | TRBJ1-1 | TRBV12-3/TRBV12-4
TGTGCCAGCGTCCGGGGGAGGGCAGGCACCGGGGAGCTGTTTTTT | CASVRGRAGTGELFF | TRBD2 | TRBJ2-2 | TRBV6-5
TGTGCCAGCAGCTTGGGGTCAGGGCCACTCTTC | CASSLGSGPLF | - | TRBJ1-2 | TRBV5-6
TGTGCCAGCAACTCTCCCAATGAAAAACTGTTTTTT | CASNSPNEKLFF | - | TRBJ1-4 | TRBV28
TGCGCCAGCAGTAGCAAATACAGAGGGGGCTCCTACGAGCAGTACTTC | CASSSKYRGGSYEQYF | - | TRBJ2-7 | TRBV10-1
TGTGCCAGCACTATTCGGACCAATGAGCAGTTCTTC | CASTIRTNEQFF | - | TRBJ2-1 | TRBV12-3/TRBV12-4
TGTGCCAGTAGGCGGGACTCCTACAATCAGCCCCAGCATTTT | CASRRDSYNQPQHF | - | TRBJ1-5 | TRBV19
TGCAGCGTTGCCCCCAGCGGAGATCAGCCCCAGCATTTT | CSVAPSGDQPQHF | - | TRBJ1-5 | TRBV29-1
TGTGCCAGTAGTGTACAGGGTTGGAATCAGCCCCAGCATTTT | CASSVQGWNQPQHF | - | TRBJ1-5 | TRBV19
TGTGCCAGCAGTACCAATCTAGCGGAGGAGAAAGAGACCCAGTACTTC | CASSTNLAEEKETQYF | TRBD2 | TRBJ2-5 | TRBV6-2/TRBV6-3